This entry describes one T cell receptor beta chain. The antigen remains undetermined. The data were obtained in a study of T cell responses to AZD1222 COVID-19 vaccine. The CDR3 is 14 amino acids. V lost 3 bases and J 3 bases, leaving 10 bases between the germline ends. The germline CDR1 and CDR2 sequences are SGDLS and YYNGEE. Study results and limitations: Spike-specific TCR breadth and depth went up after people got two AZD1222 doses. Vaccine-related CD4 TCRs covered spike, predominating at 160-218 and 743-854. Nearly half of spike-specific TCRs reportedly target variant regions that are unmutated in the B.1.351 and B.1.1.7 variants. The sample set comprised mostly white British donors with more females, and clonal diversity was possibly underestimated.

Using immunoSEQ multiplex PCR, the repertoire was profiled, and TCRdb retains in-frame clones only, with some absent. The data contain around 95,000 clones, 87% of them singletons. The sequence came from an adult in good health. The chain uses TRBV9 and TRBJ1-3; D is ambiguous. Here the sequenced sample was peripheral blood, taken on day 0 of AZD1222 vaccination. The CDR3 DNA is TGTGCCAGCAGCGCGGGCGGATTTGGAAACACCATATATTTT. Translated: CASSAGGFGNTIYF.